One sample yielded the 10 T cell receptor beta chains listed below, sequenced in a study of Ad26.COV2.S vaccination and SARS-CoV-2 variants. Libraries were prepared by immunoSEQ multiplex PCR; TCRdb keeps only in-frame clonotypes and omits some of them. This table has some 390,000 clones, 89% appearing once. Treatment of the sample: some 20 received Ad26.COV2.S at low or high dose, single or two shots; 5 received placebo; per-sample allocation not given. At day 63 after the first vaccine or placebo injection, samples were drawn. Specimen: peripheral blood, collected in a trial of Ad26.COV2.S vaccine versus placebo. The receptors shown here come from a person aged 18-60 years who received the Ad26.COV2.S COVID-19 vaccine or a placebo.

The chain recombines TRBV12-5 with TRBJ1-2; 8 positions agree with TRBD1. This CDR3 has 16 residues. Germline CDR1 LGHNT, CDR2 FRNRAP. With 2 bases clipped from V and 5 bases from J, the junction kept 10 bases outside the gene matches. The CDR3 nucleotides are TGTGCTAGTGGTTTGTCCGGACAGGGAAAGGGGTATGGCTACACCTTC. It codes for CASGLSGQGKGYGYTF.

The chain recombines TRBV5-8 with TRBJ2-2; D is ambiguous. This CDR3 region has 16 residues. Trimming took off 1 base at V and 5 bases at J, with 15 bases between the two ends. Germline V gene lookup returns CDR1 SGHTS and CDR2 YDEGEE. The CDR3 DNA reads TGTGCCAGCAGCTTGAATATACAGCGCCCGACCGGGGAGCTGTTTTTT. Its translation is CASSLNIQRPTGELFF. The full variable domain, rest sourced from reference TRBV5-8 and TRBJ2-2, is EAGVTQSPTHLIKTRGQQATLRCSPISGHTSVYWYQQALGLGLQFLLWYDEGEERNRGNFPPRFSGRQFPNYSSELNVNALELEDSALYLCASSLNIQRPTGELFFGEGSRLTVL.

This clone was found a few times. This sample also contains other DNA sequences that code for the same CDR3. This chain joins TRBV19 and TRBJ2-3, with D possibly TRBD1 on 6 matching bases. The CDR3 sequence is 14 residues long. The germline V gene has CDR1 LNHDA and CDR2 SQIVND (reference sequence). Trimming left V 1 base short and J 1 base short, with 6 bases between. The DNA for the CDR3 is TGTGCCAGTAGTATAGGACAGGGCACAGATACGCAGTATTTT. It is translated as CASSIGQGTDTQYF.

The chain recombines TRBV5-1 with TRBJ2-2; D remains ambiguous. Germline CDR1 and CDR2: SGHRS and YFSETQ. V lost 1 base and J lost 2, with 12 bases in between. This CDR3 is built from 16 residues. The CDR3 bases are TGCGCCAGCAGCTTGATCTCAGGAGATAACACCGGGGAGCTGTTTTTT. Translation gives CASSLISGDNTGELFF.

The chain links TRBV7-3 to TRBJ2-5, with D unclear. The CDR3 has 13 residues. Trimming pared 0 bases from V and 2 bases from J, leaving 4 bases between. Germline V gene sequence: CDR1 SGHTA, CDR2 FQGTGA. The CDR3 region is CASSLTNQETQYF. CDR3 DNA sequence: TGTGCCAGCAGCTTAACGAATCAAGAGACCCAGTACTTC.

The chain employs TRBV3-1 (or the pseudogene TRBV3-2) and TRBJ2-7; 13 nucleotides agree with TRBD2. V lost 4 bases to trimming and J lost 3 bases; unmatched junction nucleotides: 3. Germline values: CDR1 LGHDT, CDR2 YNNKEL (reference sequence). The CDR3 is 15 amino acids. CDR3 sequence reads: CASSRGTSGIYEQYF. The CDR3 bases are TGTGCCAGCAGCCGAGGGACTAGCGGGATCTACGAGCAGTACTTC.

In DNA, the CDR3 is TGTGCCAGCAGTCCCCCGGGACTAGCGGGAGTAAACGGCAATGAGCAGTTCTTC. It translates to CASSPPGLAGVNGNEQFF. The chain recombines TRBV28 with TRBJ2-1, with 14 bases identical to TRBD2. The CDR3 loop spans 18 amino acids. The germline gives CDR1 MDHEN, CDR2 SYDVKM. J lost 6 bases, V lost 5 bases, and 12 bases had no gene match.

V usage is TRBV29-1 and J usage is TRBJ2-7, with 8 bases lining up with TRBD1. The V gene end was trimmed by 4 bases and the J gene end by 11 bases; junction bases not matched to a gene: 10. The CDR3 loop spans 12 amino acids. Germline V gene lookup returns CDR1 SQVTM and CDR2 ANQGSEA. The CDR3 nucleotides read TGCAGCGTTGCTGACAGGGGAGGCCGGGAGTACTTC. It encodes CSVADRGGREYF.

This chain joins TRBV27 and TRBJ2-1; TRBD2 is a possible D gene (5 bases). The CDR3 has 19 amino acids. Trimming shortened V by 9 bases and J by 3 bases, and 30 bases separated the two germline ends. Germline CDR1 MNHEY, CDR2 SMNVEV (reference sequence). CDR3 in amino acids: CASSLSGGPPTGVYNEQFF. In DNA form, the CDR3 reads TGTGCCAGTTCTCTTTCTGGCGGTCCGCCCACCGGGGTCTACAATGAGCAGTTCTTC.

The chain joins TRBV9 to TRBJ2-3; 10 nucleotides line up with TRBD2. The junction had 6 bases not matched to a gene; V was cut back by 1 base and J by 4 bases. In germline, CDR1 is SGDLS, CDR2 YYNGEE. The CDR3 is 16 residues long. The CDR3 region is CASSVLAGGGADTQYF. CDR3 in DNA: TGTGCCAGCAGCGTATTAGCGGGAGGAGGGGCAGATACGCAGTATTTT.